Presented here are 21 T cell receptor beta chains from one specimen sequenced in a study of tumor-infiltrating lymphocytes in localized non-small cell lung cancer. Generated by immunoSEQ multiplex PCR, the TCRdb table keeps only in-frame clones and is missing some. The sample records some 5,500 clones, approximately 66% being singletons. The sample was uninvolved lung tissue not adjacent to the tumor. These receptors were obtained from a human donor with non-small cell lung cancer.

This clone was picked up one time. The chain uses TRBV9 and TRBJ2-1, with unresolved D. Germline V gene data show CDR1 as SGDLS and CDR2 as YYNGEE. The CDR3 is 13 residues long. V dropped 0 bases and J dropped 9 bases, with 10 bases sitting between them. Here the CDR3 DNA reads TGTGCCAGCAGCGTAGGAGGCGAGAGTGAGCAGTTCTTC. Protein sequence: CASSVGGESEQFF.

The chain combines TRBV5-1 with TRBJ2-5, with D possibly being TRBD2 (6 bases). The length of the CDR3 is 15 residues. Germline V CDR1 and CDR2: SGHRS, YFSETQ. V lost 2 bases to trimming and J lost 3 bases, with 14 bases between them. The CDR3 reads CASSLLMGGEETQYF. Written as DNA, the CDR3 is TGCGCCAGCAGCTTACTTATGGGGGGTGAAGAGACCCAGTACTTC.

The CDR3 loop is CASTPGRGVNGYTF. The CDR3 bases are TGTGCCAGCACCCCGGGCAGGGGAGTTAATGGCTACACCTTC. V and J are TRBV6-5 and TRBJ1-2, with a weak D call TRBD1 (6 bases). This CDR3 has 14 amino acids. Germline V gene data show CDR1 as MNHEY and CDR2 as SVGAGI. V was clipped by 7 bases and J by 6 bases, with 18 bases between them.

The CDR3: CSVGQGFGNEQFF. For the CDR3, the DNA is TGCAGCGTTGGCCAGGGGTTCGGGAATGAGCAGTTCTTC. The chain recombines TRBV29-1 with TRBJ2-1; D is possibly TRBD1 (6 bases). Deletions cut 4 bases from V and 7 bases from J, with 14 bases between. CDR1 SQVTM and CDR2 ANQGSEA come from the germline V gene. The CDR3 is 13 amino acids.

The chain uses TRBV1 and TRBJ1-1; the D segment call TRBD1 is taken from the table without a DNA check. TRBV1 constitutes a pseudogene. This CDR3 is 16 amino acids long. CDR3 residues: CTSSQDTGGAGTEAFF. DNA of the CDR3: TGCACCAGCAGCCAGGACACAGGGGGCGCTGGCACTGAAGCTTTCTTT.

V is TRBV7-9 and J is TRBJ2-7; 8 nucleotides line up with TRBD1. The V segment lost 5 bases and the J segment 5 bases; nucleotides outside the gene matches: 11. The CDR3 runs 15 residues. Germline CDR1 SEHNR, CDR2 FQNEAQ (reference sequence). The CDR3 coding sequence is TGTGCCAGCAGCCTCCTGACAGGGGCAGGCAACGAGCAGTACTTC. As protein: CASSLLTGAGNEQYF.

This chain uses TRBV10-1 with TRBJ2-7; D ambiguous. Germline CDR1 reads WNHNN; CDR2 reads SYGVQD (reference sequence). The ends were cut back, 4 bases at V and 6 bases at J, with 16 bases in the middle. This CDR3 has 14 residues. The CDR3: CASSASWDSSEQYF. The CDR3 bases are TGCGCCAGCAGTGCTTCGTGGGATAGCTCCGAGCAGTACTTC.

This clone was counted only a few times. This chain links TRBV4-2 with TRBJ2-3, with 7 nucleotides matching TRBD2. The CDR3 has 16 residues. Germline V lookup: CDR1 LGHNA, CDR2 YNFKEQ. Trimming cost V 0 bases and J 1 base; bases outside gene matches: 4. CDR3 in amino acids: CASSQDVTSGTDTQYF. CDR3 coding DNA: TGTGCCAGCAGCCAAGACGTCACTAGCGGCACAGATACGCAGTATTTT.

The genes are TRBV20-1 and TRBJ1-1; 8 bases map to TRBD1. The CDR3 spans 11 residues. Germline V gene data show CDR1 as DFQATT and CDR2 as SNEGSKA (reference sequence). The CDR3 DNA sequence: TGCAGCCACAGGGGGAAGATGGAAGCTTTCTTT. It translates to CSHRGKMEAFF.

This clone appeared a single time. This sequence joins TRBV11-2 and TRBJ2-3; 13 bases agree with TRBD2. Germline-derived CDR1 and CDR2 are SGHAT and FQNNGV. The CDR3 loop spans 15 amino acids. Trimming cost V 5 bases and J 5 bases; bases outside gene matches: 4. In DNA form, the CDR3 reads TGTGCCAGCAGCCCCGGACTAGCGGGAGAAGATACGCAGTATTTT. Protein: CASSPGLAGEDTQYF. The full variable domain, with the rest looked up from reference TRBV11-2 and TRBJ2-3, is EAGVAQSPRYKIIEKRQSVAFWCNPISGHATLYWYQQILGQGPKLLIQFQNNGVVDDSQLPKDRFSAERLKGVDSTLKIQPAKLEDSAVYLCASSPGLAGEDTQYFGPGTRLTVL.

The gene calls are TRBV10-3 and TRBJ1-5; 9 bases fit TRBD1. Germline lookup yields CDR1 ENHRY and CDR2 SYGVKD. Unmatched junction bases numbered 9, after V lost 5 bases and J lost 7 bases. This CDR3 has 15 amino acids. DNA for the CDR3: TGTGCCATCAGTAAAGGGACAGGGACCGACCAGCCCCAGCATTTT. Amino acids: CAISKGTGTDQPQHF.

The rearrangement uses TRBV7-2 and TRBJ2-7, with 7 bases that match TRBD2. V was pared by 3 bases and J by 3 bases, with 14 bases of the junction left unmatched. The CDR3 is 17 residues long. The germline V gene encodes CDR1 SGHTA and CDR2 FQGNSA. This CDR3 reads CASSFSGGRNLGYEQYF. The CDR3 nucleotides are TGTGCCAGCAGCTTCTCTGGCGGGAGAAACTTAGGCTACGAGCAGTACTTC.

The chain employs TRBV27 and TRBJ2-2, with TRBD2 matching over 11 bases. With 2 bases clipped from V and 5 bases from J, the junction kept 7 bases outside the gene matches. This CDR3 region has 17 residues. Looked up from germline, CDR1 is MNHEY and CDR2 is SMNVEV (reference sequence). The CDR3 DNA is TGTGCCAGCAGTTTAACACTAGCGGGAGTACGGACCGGGGAGCTGTTTTTT. It encodes CASSLTLAGVRTGELFF.

The chain links TRBV30 to TRBJ1-1; D not resolved. This CDR3 comprises 11 residues. Trimming took 7 bases from V and 3 from J, leaving 9 bases between them. The germline V gene has CDR1 GTSNPN and CDR2 SVGIG (reference sequence). The CDR3 protein is CASQTDTEAFF. The CDR3 DNA reads TGTGCCTCCCAAACGGACACTGAAGCTTTCTTT.

J is TRBJ2-7 and V is TRBV2; 10 bases map to TRBD1. CDR3 length equals 13 residues. Germline CDR1 is SNHLY and CDR2 is FYNNEI. The junction had 3 bases not matched to a gene; V was cut back by 5 bases and J by 5 bases. The CDR3 here is CASSRDRGHEQYF. DNA for the CDR3: TGTGCCAGCAGTCGGGACAGGGGTCACGAGCAGTACTTC.

V and J are TRBV2 and TRBJ2-7; D uncertain. Between the trimmed V and J ends, which lost 2 bases and 6 bases, there was a span of 5 bases. This CDR3 is 11 amino acids long. The germline V gene has CDR1 SNHLY and CDR2 FYNNEI. The CDR3 sequence: CASSEQSEQYF. For the CDR3, the DNA is TGTGCCAGCAGTGAACAGTCCGAGCAGTACTTC.

The genes are TRBV7-6 and TRBJ2-2; D unresolved. V was cut by 1 base and J by 0 bases, with 3 bases left in between. The CDR3 has 14 amino acids. Looked up from germline, CDR1 is SGHVS and CDR2 is FNYEAQ. This CDR3 reads CASSLEANTGELFF. The CDR3 DNA reads as TGTGCCAGCAGCTTAGAGGCGAACACCGGGGAGCTGTTTTTT.

This chain links TRBV28 with TRBJ1-2; 7 bases line up with TRBD1. This CDR3 is built from 13 residues. Unmatched junction bases numbered 7, after V lost 4 bases and J lost 8 bases. Looked up from germline, CDR1 is MDHEN and CDR2 is SYDVKM. The CDR3 DNA reads TGTGCCAGCAGTTCAAGGGGACAGCCCGGCTACACCTTC. It is translated as CASSSRGQPGYTF.

CDR3 DNA sequence: TGTGCCAGCAGAATAGGGGGGGCAGCAGATACGCAGTATTTT. Translated, it gives CASRIGGAADTQYF. The chain has TRBV7-9 and TRBJ2-3; maybe TRBD2 (7 bases). CDR3 length equals 14 residues. Trimming removed 6 bases at V and 4 bases at J, with 14 bases between. Per the germline V gene, CDR1 is SEHNR and CDR2 is FQNEAQ (reference sequence).

The V gene is TRBV28, the J gene TRBJ2-3; the match to TRBD2 covers 7 bases. J lost 2 bases, V lost 5 bases, and 10 bases had no gene match. Germline lookup yields CDR1 MDHEN and CDR2 SYDVKM. This CDR3 spans 16 amino acids. Here the CDR3 reads CASSATGTTDTDTQYF. In DNA form, the CDR3 reads TGTGCCAGCAGTGCAACCGGGACTACTGACACAGATACGCAGTATTTT. Full variable domain (rest looked up from reference TRBV28 and TRBJ2-3): DVKVTQSSRYLVKRTGEKVFLECVQDMDHENMFWYRQDPGLGLRLIYFSYDVKMKEKGDIPEGYSVSREKKERFSLILESASTNQTSMYLCASSATGTTDTDTQYFGPGTRLTVL.

This clone was found a few times. The chain is built from TRBV9 and TRBJ1-5; 7 bases agree with TRBD1. Germline V gene sequence: CDR1 SGDLS, CDR2 YYNGEE. Trimming cost V 0 bases and J 6 bases; bases outside gene matches: 6. The CDR3 sequence is 15 residues long. CDR3 in amino acids: CASSVDGAGGQPQHF. CDR3 DNA sequence: TGTGCCAGCAGCGTAGACGGAGCAGGGGGTCAGCCCCAGCATTTT.